This T cell receptor (beta chain) is drawn from a study of blood T cell repertoires in COVID-19. Study-level background: Samples of COVID-19 (acute and convalescent) were obtained from the United States, Italy and Spain. PBMCs, B-cell-depleted T cells, or T cells were the source of the cDNA or gDNA that made up the material.

Germline CDR1 SGHVS, CDR2 FNYEAQ. The CDR3 has 13 residues. The junction had 1 base not matched to a gene; V was cut back by 6 bases and J by 3 bases. In the source study's methods: Reference gene primer amplification yielded estimated nucleated cell counts. This table comes from immunoSEQ multiplex PCR, and its TCRdb copy is limited to in-frame clones, with some not included. V, J and clone size reflect that table, while D and trimming were determined from the DNA. The table shows about 33,000 clones, with roughly 85% occurring only once. The chain is built from TRBV7-6 and TRBJ2-5, with 10 nucleotides matching TRBD2. The TCR comes from a human donor in a cohort sampled during active COVID-19. The sequencing sample was made of peripheral blood. The CDR3: CASRLAGEETQYF. CDR3 nucleotides: TGTGCCAGCAGGCTAGCGGGGGAAGAGACCCAGTACTTC.